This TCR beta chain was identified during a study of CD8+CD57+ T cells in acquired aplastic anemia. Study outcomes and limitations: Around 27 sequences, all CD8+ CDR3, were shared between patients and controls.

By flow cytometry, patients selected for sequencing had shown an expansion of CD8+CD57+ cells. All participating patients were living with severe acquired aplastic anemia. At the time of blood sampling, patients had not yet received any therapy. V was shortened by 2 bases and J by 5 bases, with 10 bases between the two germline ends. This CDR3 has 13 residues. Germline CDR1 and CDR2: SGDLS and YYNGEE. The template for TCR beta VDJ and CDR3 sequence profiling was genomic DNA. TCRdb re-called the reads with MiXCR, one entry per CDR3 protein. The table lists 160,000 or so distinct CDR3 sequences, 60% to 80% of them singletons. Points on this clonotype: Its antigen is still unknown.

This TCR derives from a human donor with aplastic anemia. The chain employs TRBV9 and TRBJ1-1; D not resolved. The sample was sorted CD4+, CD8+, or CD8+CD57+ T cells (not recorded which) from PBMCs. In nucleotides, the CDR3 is TGTGCCAGCAGCGTTAATGTGAGGACTGAAGCTTTCTTT. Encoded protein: CASSVNVRTEAFF.